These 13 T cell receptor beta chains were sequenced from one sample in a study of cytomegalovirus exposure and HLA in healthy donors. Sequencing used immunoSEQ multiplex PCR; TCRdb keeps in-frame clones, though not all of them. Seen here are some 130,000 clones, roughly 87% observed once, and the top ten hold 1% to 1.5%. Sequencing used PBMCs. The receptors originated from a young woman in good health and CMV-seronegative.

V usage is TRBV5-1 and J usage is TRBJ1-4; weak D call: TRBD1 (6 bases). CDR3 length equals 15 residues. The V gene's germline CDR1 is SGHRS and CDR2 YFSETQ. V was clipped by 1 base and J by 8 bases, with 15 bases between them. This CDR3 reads CASSLNRVAGEKLFF. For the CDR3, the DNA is TGCGCCAGCAGCTTGAACAGGGTTGCAGGGGAAAAACTGTTTTTT.

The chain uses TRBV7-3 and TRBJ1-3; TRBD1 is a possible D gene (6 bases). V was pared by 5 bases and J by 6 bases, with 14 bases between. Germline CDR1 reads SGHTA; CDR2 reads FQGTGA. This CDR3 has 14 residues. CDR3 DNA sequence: TGTGCCAGCAGCCAGGGGATTGGCGAAAACACCATATATTTT. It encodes CASSQGIGENTIYF.

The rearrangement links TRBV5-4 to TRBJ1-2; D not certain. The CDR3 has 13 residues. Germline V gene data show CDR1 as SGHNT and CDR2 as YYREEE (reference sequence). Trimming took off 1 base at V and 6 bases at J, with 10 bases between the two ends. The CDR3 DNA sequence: TGTGCCAGCAGCTTGATTGTTCGAGATGGCTACACCTTC. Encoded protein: CASSLIVRDGYTF. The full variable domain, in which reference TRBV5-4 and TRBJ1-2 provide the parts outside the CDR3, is ETGVTQSPTHLIKTRGQQVTLRCSSQSGHNTVSWYQQALGQGPQFIFQYYREEENGRGNFPPRFSGLQFPNYSSELNVNALELDDSALYLCASSLIVRDGYTFGSGTRLTVV.

The CDR3 region is CASSSIDRGTQYF. CDR3 bases: TGTGCCAGCAGCTCCATCGACAGGGGGACCCAGTACTTC. The chain has TRBV11-3 and TRBJ2-5, with 8 bases aligning to TRBD1. This CDR3 has 13 amino acids. J was trimmed by 7 bases and V by 4 bases; bases with no gene match: 5. CDR1 is SGHNT and CDR2 is YENEEA in the germline V gene.

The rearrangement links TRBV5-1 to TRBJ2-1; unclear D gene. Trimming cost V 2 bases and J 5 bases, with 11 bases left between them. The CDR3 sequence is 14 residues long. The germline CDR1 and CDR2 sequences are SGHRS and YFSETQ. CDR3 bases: TGCGCCAGCAGCTTCCTCGCTGGAGACAATGAGCAGTTCTTC. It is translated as CASSFLAGDNEQFF.

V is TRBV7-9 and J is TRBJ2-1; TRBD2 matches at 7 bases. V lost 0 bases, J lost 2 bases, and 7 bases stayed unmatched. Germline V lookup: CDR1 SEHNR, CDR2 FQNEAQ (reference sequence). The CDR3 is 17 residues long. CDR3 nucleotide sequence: TGTGCCAGCAGCTTAGCCCGCGGGGGACGAACCTACAATGAGCAGTTCTTC. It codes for CASSLARGGRTYNEQFF.

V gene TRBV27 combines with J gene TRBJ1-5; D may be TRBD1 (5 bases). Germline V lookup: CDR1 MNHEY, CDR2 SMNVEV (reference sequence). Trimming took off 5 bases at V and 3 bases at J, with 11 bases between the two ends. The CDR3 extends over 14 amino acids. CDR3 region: CASSDSGVNQPQHF. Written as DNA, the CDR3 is TGTGCCAGCAGTGATTCGGGGGTCAATCAGCCCCAGCATTTT.

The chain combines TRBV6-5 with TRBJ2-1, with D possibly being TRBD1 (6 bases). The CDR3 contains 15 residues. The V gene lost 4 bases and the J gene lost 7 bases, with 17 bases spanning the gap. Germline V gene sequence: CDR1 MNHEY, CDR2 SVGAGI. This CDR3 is CASSSPRGALNEQFF. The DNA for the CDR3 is TGTGCCAGCAGTTCCCCCAGGGGCGCGTTGAATGAGCAGTTCTTC.

CDR3 coding DNA: TGTGCCAGCAGCTTGCTATTCTGGACAGGGTTTAATAATGGCTACACCTTC. This gives the protein CASSLLFWTGFNNGYTF. V gene TRBV5-8 combines with J gene TRBJ1-2; 8 nucleotides agree with TRBD1. Germline lookup yields CDR1 SGHTS and CDR2 YDEGEE. Germline trimming cut 1 base from V and 6 bases from J; bases unmatched to any gene: 14. The CDR3 covers 17 residues.

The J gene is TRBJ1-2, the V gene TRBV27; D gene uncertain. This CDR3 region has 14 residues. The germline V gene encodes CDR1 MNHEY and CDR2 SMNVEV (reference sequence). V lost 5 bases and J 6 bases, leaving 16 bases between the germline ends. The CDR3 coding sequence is TGTGCCAGCAGTAGCACCGGGAGGGTGGATGGCTACACCTTC. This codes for CASSSTGRVDGYTF.

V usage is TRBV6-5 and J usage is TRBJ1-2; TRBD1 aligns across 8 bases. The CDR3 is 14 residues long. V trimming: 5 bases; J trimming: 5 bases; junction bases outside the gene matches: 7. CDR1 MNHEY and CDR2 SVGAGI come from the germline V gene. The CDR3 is CASSGTGTGYGYTF. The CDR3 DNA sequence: TGTGCCAGCAGTGGAACCGGGACAGGTTATGGCTACACCTTC.

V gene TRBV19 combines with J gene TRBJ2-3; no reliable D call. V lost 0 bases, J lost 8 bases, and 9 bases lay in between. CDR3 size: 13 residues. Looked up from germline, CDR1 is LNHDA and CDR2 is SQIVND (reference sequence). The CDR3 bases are TGTGCCAGTAGTATAGAGGGCTCTGCTACGCAGTATTTT. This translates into CASSIEGSATQYF.

The CDR3 loop is CASGKGTGFNQPQHF. CDR3 bases: TGTGCCAGCGGCAAAGGGACAGGGTTCAATCAGCCCCAGCATTTT. The gene calls are TRBV5-5 and TRBJ1-5; 9 bases fit TRBD1. The length of the CDR3 is 15 residues. The germline V gene has CDR1 SGHKS and CDR2 YYEKEE (reference sequence). The trim removed 7 bases at V and 3 bases at J, leaving 8 bases unmatched.